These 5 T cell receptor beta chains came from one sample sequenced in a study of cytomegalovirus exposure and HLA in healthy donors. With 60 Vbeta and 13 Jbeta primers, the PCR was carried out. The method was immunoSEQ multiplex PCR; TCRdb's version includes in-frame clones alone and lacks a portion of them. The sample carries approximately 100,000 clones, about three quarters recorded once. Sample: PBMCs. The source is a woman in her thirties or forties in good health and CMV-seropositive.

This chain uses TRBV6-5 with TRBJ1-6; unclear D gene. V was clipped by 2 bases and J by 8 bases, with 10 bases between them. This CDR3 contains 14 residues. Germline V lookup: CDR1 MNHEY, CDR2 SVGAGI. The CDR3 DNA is TGTGCCAGCAGTTACGTACAGTTTCATTCACCCCTCCACTTT. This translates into CASSYVQFHSPLHF.

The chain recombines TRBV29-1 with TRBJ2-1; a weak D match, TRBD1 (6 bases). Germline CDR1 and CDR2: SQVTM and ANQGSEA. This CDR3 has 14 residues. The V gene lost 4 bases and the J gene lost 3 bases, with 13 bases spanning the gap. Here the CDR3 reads CSVGGQYNYNEQFF. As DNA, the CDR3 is TGCAGCGTTGGCGGACAGTATAACTACAATGAGCAGTTCTTC.

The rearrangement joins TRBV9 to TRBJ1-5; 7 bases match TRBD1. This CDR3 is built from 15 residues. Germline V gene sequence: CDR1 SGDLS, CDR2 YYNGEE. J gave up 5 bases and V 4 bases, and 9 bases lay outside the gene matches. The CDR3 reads CASSPETGSDQPQHF. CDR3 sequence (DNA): TGTGCCAGCAGCCCGGAGACAGGGTCGGATCAGCCCCAGCATTTT.

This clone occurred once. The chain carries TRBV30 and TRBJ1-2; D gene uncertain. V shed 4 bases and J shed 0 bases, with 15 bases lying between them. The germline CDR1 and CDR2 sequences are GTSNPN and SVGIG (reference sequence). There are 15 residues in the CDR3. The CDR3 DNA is TGTGCCTGGATTCGGTCCACCTACTCTAACTATGGCTACACCTTC. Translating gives CAWIRSTYSNYGYTF. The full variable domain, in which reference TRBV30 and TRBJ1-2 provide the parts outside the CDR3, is SQTIHQWPATLVQPVGSPLSLECTVEGTSNPNLYWYRQAAGRGLQLLFYSVGIGQISSEVPQNLSASRPQDRQFILSSKKLLLSDSGFYLCAWIRSTYSNYGYTFGSGTRLTVV.

The CDR3 loop is CASSIVGGSNYGYTF. CDR3 DNA sequence: TGTGCCAGTAGTATAGTAGGCGGCAGTAACTATGGCTACACCTTC. V is TRBV19 and J is TRBJ1-2; no clear D gene. Per germline, CDR1 LNHDA and CDR2 SQIVND (reference sequence). This CDR3 is 15 amino acids long. The V end lost 1 base, the J end lost 1 base, and 10 bases lay between the germline ends. Combining the CDR3 with reference TRBV19 and TRBJ1-2 gives the whole variable domain DGGITQSPKYLFRKEGQNVTLSCEQNLNHDAMYWYRQDPGQGLRLIYYSQIVNDFQKGDIAEGYSVSREKKESFPLTVTSAQKNPTAFYLCASSIVGGSNYGYTFGSGTRLTVV.